This T cell receptor (beta chain) appears in the sequencing data of a study of T cell changes during pregnancy in multiple sclerosis. Profiling relied on immunoSEQ multiplex PCR, and the TCRdb table lists in-frame clones only, not all of them. The sample lists over 80,000 clones, over 75% occurring once. V gave up 1 base and J gave up 6 bases, with 4 bases separating them. The CDR3 spans 12 residues. The germline gives CDR1 LNHDA, CDR2 SQIVND (reference sequence). The source is a female donor in good health, enrolled as a control in a pregnancy study. The gene calls are TRBV19 and TRBJ1-5; D ambiguous. The sample here was peripheral blood, taken in the second trimester of pregnancy. In DNA form, the CDR3 reads TGTGCCAGTAGTATAGCGGGTCAGCCCCAGCATTTT. It is translated as CASSIAGQPQHF.